What follows is one T cell receptor beta chain and its context. Method: immunoSEQ multiplex PCR; TCRdb's copy keeps in-frame clones and lacks some. Among fewer than 150,000 clones listed, roughly 91% were seen once. V was trimmed by 3 bases and J by 6 bases, leaving 8 bases between them. This CDR3 is built from 12 residues. Per the germline V gene, CDR1 is LNHDA and CDR2 is SQIVND (reference sequence). The data are from a study of T cell responses to AZD1222 COVID-19 vaccine. This chain connects TRBV19 to TRBJ1-2; D not certain. The input for sequencing was peripheral blood, taken 28 days after the second AZD1222 dose. The receptor's source is an adult who received the AZD1222 COVID-19 vaccine. This CDR3 is CASSIGSNGYTF. Here the CDR3 DNA reads TGTGCCAGTAGTATCGGCAGCAATGGCTACACCTTC.